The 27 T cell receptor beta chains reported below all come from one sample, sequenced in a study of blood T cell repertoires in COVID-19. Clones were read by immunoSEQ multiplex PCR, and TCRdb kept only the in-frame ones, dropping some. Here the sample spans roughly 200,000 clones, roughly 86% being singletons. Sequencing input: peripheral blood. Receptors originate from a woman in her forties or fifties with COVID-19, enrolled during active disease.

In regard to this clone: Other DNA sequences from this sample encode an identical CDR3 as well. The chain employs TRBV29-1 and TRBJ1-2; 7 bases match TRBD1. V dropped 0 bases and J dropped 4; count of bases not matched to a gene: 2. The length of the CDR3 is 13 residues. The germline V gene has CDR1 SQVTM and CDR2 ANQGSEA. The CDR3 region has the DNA TGCAGCGTTGAAGAGGGACAGTTCTATGGCTACACCTTC. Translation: CSVEEGQFYGYTF.

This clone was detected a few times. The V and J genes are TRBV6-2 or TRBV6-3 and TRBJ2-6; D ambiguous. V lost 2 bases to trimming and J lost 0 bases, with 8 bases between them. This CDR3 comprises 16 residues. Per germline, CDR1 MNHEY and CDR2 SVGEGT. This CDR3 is CASSYLLVSGANVLTF. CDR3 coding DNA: TGTGCCAGCAGTTACCTATTGGTCTCTGGGGCCAACGTCCTGACTTTC.

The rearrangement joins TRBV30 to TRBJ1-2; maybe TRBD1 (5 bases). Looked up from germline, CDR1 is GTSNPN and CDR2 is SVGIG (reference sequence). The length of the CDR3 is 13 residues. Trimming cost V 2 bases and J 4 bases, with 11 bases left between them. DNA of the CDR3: TGTGCCTGGAGTACGAAGGGGCCCTATGGCTACACCTTC. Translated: CAWSTKGPYGYTF.

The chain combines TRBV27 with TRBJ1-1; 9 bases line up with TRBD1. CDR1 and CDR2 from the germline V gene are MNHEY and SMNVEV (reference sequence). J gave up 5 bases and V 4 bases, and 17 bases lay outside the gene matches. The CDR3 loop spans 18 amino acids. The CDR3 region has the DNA TGTGCCAGCAGTTCCCTTGGACAGGGGAAGGGATTTGGAACTGAAGCTTTCTTT. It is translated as CASSSLGQGKGFGTEAFF.

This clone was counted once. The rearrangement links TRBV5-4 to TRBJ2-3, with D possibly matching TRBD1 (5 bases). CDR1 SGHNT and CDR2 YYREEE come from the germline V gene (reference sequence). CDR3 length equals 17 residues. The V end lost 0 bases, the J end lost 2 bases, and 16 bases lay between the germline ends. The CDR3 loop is CASSLAAGIGVTDTQYF. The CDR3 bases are TGTGCCAGCAGCTTGGCCGCAGGGATAGGGGTCACAGATACGCAGTATTTT. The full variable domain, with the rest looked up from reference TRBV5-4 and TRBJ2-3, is ETGVTQSPTHLIKTRGQQVTLRCSSQSGHNTVSWYQQALGQGPQFIFQYYREEENGRGNFPPRFSGLQFPNYSSELNVNALELDDSALYLCASSLAAGIGVTDTQYFGPGTRLTVL.

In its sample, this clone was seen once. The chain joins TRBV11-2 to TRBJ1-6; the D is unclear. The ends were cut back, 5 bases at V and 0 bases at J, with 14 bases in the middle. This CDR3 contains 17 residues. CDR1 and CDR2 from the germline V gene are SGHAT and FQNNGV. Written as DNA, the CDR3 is TGTGCCAGCAGCCGCCTCTCGGTCCGCTCCTATAATTCACCCCTCCACTTT. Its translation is CASSRLSVRSYNSPLHF. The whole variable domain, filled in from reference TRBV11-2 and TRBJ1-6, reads EAGVAQSPRYKIIEKRQSVAFWCNPISGHATLYWYQQILGQGPKLLIQFQNNGVVDDSQLPKDRFSAERLKGVDSTLKIQPAKLEDSAVYLCASSRLSVRSYNSPLHFGNGTRLTVT.

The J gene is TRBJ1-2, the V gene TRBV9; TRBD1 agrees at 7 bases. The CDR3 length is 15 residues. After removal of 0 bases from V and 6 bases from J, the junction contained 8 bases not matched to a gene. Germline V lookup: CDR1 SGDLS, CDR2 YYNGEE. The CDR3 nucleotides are TGTGCCAGCAGCGTAGGAGGGGGCAAATCCAATGGCTACACCTTC. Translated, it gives CASSVGGGKSNGYTF.

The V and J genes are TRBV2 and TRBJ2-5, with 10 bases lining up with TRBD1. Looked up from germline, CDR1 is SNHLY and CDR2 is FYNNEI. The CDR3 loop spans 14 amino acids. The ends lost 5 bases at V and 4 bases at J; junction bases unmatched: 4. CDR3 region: CASSPRTGGETQYF. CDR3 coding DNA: TGTGCCAGCAGTCCGAGGACAGGGGGAGAGACCCAGTACTTC.

CDR3 protein: CASSSRGGQGLDNQPQHF. CDR3 DNA sequence: TGTGCCAGTAGTTCTAGAGGGGGACAGGGTTTGGACAATCAGCCCCAGCATTTT. The chain carries TRBV19 and TRBJ1-5; 9 bases are shared with TRBD1. The CDR3 contains 18 residues. Unmatched junction bases numbered 14, after V lost 5 bases and J lost 3 bases. The V gene's germline CDR1 is LNHDA and CDR2 SQIVND (reference sequence).

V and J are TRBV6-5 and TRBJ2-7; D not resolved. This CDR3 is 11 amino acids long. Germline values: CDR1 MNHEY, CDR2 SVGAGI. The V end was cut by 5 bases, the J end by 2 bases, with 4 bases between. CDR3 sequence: CASSPTYEQYF. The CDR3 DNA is TGTGCCAGCAGTCCAACCTACGAGCAGTACTTC.

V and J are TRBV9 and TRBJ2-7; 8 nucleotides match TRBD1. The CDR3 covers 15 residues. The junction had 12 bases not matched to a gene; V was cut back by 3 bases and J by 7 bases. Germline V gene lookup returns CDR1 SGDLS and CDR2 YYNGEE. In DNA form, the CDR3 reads TGTGCCAGCAGCGAGACGGACAGGGCCTTGGGGGAGCAGTACTTC. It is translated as CASSETDRALGEQYF.

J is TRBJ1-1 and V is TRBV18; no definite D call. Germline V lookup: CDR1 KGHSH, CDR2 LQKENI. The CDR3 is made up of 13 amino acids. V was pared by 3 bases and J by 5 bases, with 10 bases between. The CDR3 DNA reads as TGTGCCAGCTCACCCGAGAGGGAGACTGAAGCTTTCTTT. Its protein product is CASSPERETEAFF.

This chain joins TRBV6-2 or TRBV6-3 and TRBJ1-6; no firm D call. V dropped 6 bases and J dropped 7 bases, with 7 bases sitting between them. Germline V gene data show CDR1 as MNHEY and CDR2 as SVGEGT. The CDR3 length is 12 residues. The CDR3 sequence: CASSVRNSPLHF. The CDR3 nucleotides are TGTGCCAGCAGCGTGAGGAATTCACCCCTCCACTTT.

CDR3 nucleotide sequence: TGTGCCAGCAGCCCCCGACAGCAATACACCGAGCAGTACGTC. Its translation: CASSPRQQYTEQYV. V is TRBV5-6 and J is TRBJ2-7, with D possibly being TRBD1 (5 bases). With 4 bases removed from V and 6 bases from J, the gap between germline ends came to 17 bases. Per the germline V gene, CDR1 is SGHDT and CDR2 is YYEEEE. This CDR3 comprises 14 residues.

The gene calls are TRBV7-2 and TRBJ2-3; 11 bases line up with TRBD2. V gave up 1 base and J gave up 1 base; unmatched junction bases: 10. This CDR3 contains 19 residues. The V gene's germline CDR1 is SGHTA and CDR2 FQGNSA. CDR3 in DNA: TGTGCCAGCAGCTTAGTTTTAGCGGGGGGGATTCGAGGCACAGATACGCAGTATTTT. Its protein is CASSLVLAGGIRGTDTQYF.

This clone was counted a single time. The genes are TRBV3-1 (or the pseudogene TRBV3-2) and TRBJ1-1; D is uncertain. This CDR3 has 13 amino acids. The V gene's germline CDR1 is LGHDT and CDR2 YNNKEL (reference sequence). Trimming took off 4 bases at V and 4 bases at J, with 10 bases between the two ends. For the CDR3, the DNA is TGTGCCAGCAGCCTCGGACTGAGCACTGAAGCTTTCTTT. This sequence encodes CASSLGLSTEAFF.

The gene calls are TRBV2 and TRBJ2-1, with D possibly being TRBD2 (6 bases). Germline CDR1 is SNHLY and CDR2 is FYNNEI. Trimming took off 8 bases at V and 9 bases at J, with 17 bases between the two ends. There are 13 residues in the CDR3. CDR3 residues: CASYGGPPGEQFF. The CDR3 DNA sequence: TGTGCCAGCTACGGGGGTCCTCCAGGTGAGCAGTTCTTC.

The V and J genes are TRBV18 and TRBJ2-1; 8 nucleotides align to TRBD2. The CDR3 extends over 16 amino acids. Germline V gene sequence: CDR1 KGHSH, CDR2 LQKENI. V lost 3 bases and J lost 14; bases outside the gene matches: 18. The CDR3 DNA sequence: TGTGCCAGCTCACCCTGGAGCGGGGGCCCGTACCAGGTGGAGTTCTTC. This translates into CASSPWSGGPYQVEFF.

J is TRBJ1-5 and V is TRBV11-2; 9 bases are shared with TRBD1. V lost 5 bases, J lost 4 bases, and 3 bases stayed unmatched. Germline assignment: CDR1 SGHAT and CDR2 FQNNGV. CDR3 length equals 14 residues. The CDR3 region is CASSTGTGNQPQHF. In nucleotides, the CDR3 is TGTGCCAGCAGCACCGGGACAGGGAATCAGCCCCAGCATTTT.

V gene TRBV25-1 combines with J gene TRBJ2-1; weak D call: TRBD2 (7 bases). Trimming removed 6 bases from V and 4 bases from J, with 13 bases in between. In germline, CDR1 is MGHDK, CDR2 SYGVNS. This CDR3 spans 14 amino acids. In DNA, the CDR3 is TGTGCCAGCAGCGAAGGGGGGGGTTACAATGAGCAGTTCTTC. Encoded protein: CASSEGGGYNEQFF.

The CDR3 nucleotides are TGTGCCAGCAGCTTACGGAGCGGGACAGGGGTCCACTCTGGAAACACCATATATTTT. It yields the protein CASSLRSGTGVHSGNTIYF. The J gene is TRBJ1-3, the V gene TRBV7-2; 10 bases match TRBD1. Germline CDR1 and CDR2: SGHTA and FQGNSA. This CDR3 contains 19 residues. The trim removed 2 bases at V and 0 bases at J, leaving 10 bases unmatched.

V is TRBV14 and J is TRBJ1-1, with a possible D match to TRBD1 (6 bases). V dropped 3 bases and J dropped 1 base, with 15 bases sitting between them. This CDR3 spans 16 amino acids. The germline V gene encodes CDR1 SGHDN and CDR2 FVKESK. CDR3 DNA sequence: TGTGCCAGCAGCCACAGGGCAGGGGCGGAGAACACTGAAGCTTTCTTT. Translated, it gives CASSHRAGAENTEAFF.

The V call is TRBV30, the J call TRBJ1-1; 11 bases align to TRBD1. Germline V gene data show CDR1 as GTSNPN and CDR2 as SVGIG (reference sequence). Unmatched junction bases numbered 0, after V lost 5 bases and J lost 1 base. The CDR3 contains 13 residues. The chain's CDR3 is CAWGQGANTEAFF. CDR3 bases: TGTGCCTGGGGACAGGGGGCGAACACTGAAGCTTTCTTT.

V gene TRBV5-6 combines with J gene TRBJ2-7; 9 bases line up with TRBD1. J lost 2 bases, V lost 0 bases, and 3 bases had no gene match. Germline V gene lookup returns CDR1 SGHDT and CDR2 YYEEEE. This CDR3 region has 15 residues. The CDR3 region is CASSLAGTGPYEQYF. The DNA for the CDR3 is TGTGCCAGCAGCTTGGCCGGGACAGGGCCCTACGAGCAGTACTTC.

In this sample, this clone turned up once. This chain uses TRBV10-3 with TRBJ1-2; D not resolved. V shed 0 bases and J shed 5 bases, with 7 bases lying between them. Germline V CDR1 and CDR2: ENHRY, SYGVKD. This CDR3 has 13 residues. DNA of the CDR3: TGTGCCATCAGTGAGTCTGCAGTGTATGGCTACACCTTC. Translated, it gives CAISESAVYGYTF.

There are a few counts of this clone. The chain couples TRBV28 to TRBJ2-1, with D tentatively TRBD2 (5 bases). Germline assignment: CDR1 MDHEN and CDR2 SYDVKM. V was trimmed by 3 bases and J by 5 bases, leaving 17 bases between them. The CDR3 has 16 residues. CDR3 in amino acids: CASSLSSNIGDNEQFF. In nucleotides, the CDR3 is TGTGCCAGCAGTTTGTCTAGCAATATTGGAGACAATGAGCAGTTCTTC.

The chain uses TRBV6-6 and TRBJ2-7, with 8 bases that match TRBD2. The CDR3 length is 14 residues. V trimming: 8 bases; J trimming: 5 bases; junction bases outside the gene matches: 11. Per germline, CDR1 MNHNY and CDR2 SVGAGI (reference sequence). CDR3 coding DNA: TGTGCCAGCCGGGACGGGGGGGAATTTAACGAGCAGTACTTC. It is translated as CASRDGGEFNEQYF.